Listed below are T cell receptor beta chains from one sample, sequenced in a study of Ad26.COV2.S vaccination and SARS-CoV-2 variants. Sequencing used immunoSEQ multiplex PCR; TCRdb keeps in-frame clones, though not all of them. The repertoire consists of about 350,000 clones, with approximately 84% occurring once and the leading ten covering about 3.3%. Specimen: peripheral blood, collected in a trial of Ad26.COV2.S vaccine versus placebo. All receptors come from a person between 18 and 60 years old who received the Ad26.COV2.S COVID-19 vaccine or a placebo. CDR3s include the opening cysteine and the closing phenylalanine or tryptophan. The D gene is left open where the match is weak. A row's size may be missing; if present it is once, few, many or a size class.

v_gene,d_gene,abundance,j_gene,len,CDR3nt,CDR3aa
TRBV2,-,-,TRBJ1-2,14,TGTGCCAGCAGTAACTGGGGGGGGCCCTATGGCTACACCTTC,CASSNWGGPYGYTF
TRBV6-5,TRBD2,-,TRBJ2-7,14,TGTGCCAGCACCCTCCGCGGGGGCTCCTACGAGCAGTACTTC,CASTLRGGSYEQYF
TRBV4-3,-,few,TRBJ1-3,15,TGCGCCAGCAGCCAAGATATGGCAGCTGGAAACACCATATATTTT,CASSQDMAAGNTIYF
TRBV12-5,TRBD1,-,TRBJ2-5,15,TGTGCTAGTGGTTTGGTGACAGGGGGCGCGGAGACCCAGTACTTC,CASGLVTGGAETQYF
TRBV3-1/TRBV3-2,TRBD2,-,TRBJ2-5,19,TGTGCCAGCAGCCTTGAACGCACATGGGATAGCGGGTCTCTCGAGACCCAGTACTTC,CASSLERTWDSGSLETQYF
TRBV13,-,-,TRBJ1-1,14,TGTGCCAGCAGCCCGTGGGCCCCCAACACTGAAGCTTTCTTT,CASSPWAPNTEAFF
TRBV5-1,TRBD1,-,TRBJ1-1,15,TGCGCCAGCTCACGGGACAGAACGGCGAACACTGAAGCTTTCTTT,CASSRDRTANTEAFF
TRBV28,TRBD2,-,TRBJ2-7,15,TGTGCCAGCAGTTTCGCCCTCCGACTAGCGGGAGAGCAGTACTTC,CASSFALRLAGEQYF
TRBV19,TRBD1,-,TRBJ2-3,13,TGTGCCAGTAGTGACAGGGGTGCAGATACGCAGTATTTT,CASSDRGADTQYF
TRBV18,-,-,TRBJ1-1,14,TGTGCCAGCTCATCGGACAGTCAGAACACTGAAGCTTTCTTT,CASSSDSQNTEAFF
TRBV5-1,-,-,TRBJ2-1,15,TGCGCCAGCAGCCCGGGGCTCGAAGGGCTCAATGAGCAGTTCTTC,CASSPGLEGLNEQFF
TRBV9,-,-,TRBJ2-3,15,TGTGCCAGCAGCCTAGGGACTGCCCTTGCGGATACGCAGTATTTT,CASSLGTALADTQYF
TRBV5-1,-,-,TRBJ1-1,14,TGCGCCAGCAGCACTAGGGGGTTGAACACTGAAGCTTTCTTT,CASSTRGLNTEAFF
TRBV30,-,-,TRBJ1-6,12,TGTGCCTGGACCCAGCAGGTTTCACCCCTCCACTTT,CAWTQQVSPLHF
TRBV20-1,-,-,TRBJ2-4,11,TGCAGTGCTAGAGATCAGGACTCGGTTTACTTC,CSARDQDSVYF
TRBV27,TRBD2,-,TRBJ2-1,15,TGTGCCAGCAGTTTATTACGGGGGGGAGGAATTGAGCAGTTCTTC,CASSLLRGGGIEQFF
TRBV6-2/TRBV6-3,-,-,TRBJ1-1,14,TGTGCCAGCAGTTCCCGCGGACAACACACTGAAGCTTTCTTT,CASSSRGQHTEAFF
TRBV6-1,-,few,TRBJ1-1,15,TGTGCCAGCAGTGAAGTTAGGGTAAAGGATACTGAAGCTTTCTTT,CASSEVRVKDTEAFF
TRBV7-8,-,-,TRBJ1-1,13,TGTGCCAGCAGCTTAGCGGCCACCACTGAAGCTTTCTTT,CASSLAATTEAFF
TRBV29-1,TRBD1,-,TRBJ1-1,13,TGCAGCGTTGCAGCCAGGGGGGATACTGAAGCTTTCTTT,CSVAARGDTEAFF
TRBV11-3,-,-,TRBJ2-3,14,TGTGCCAGCAGCTTGAGGGATGAGGGAGATACGCAGTATTTT,CASSLRDEGDTQYF
TRBV7-2,-,-,TRBJ1-5,19,TGTGCCAGCAGCCTAAGTGATGCCCCGGGACATAGTTTCGATCAGCCCCAGCATTTT,CASSLSDAPGHSFDQPQHF
TRBV5-6,-,-,TRBJ2-2,18,TGTGCCAGCAGCCCGAGTTCCTTGTTGAGGGTCGACACCGGGGAGCTGTTTTTT,CASSPSSLLRVDTGELFF
TRBV6-5,-,-,TRBJ2-1,14,TGTGCCAGCAGTCGACAGGCCTCCCAAAGTGGGCAGTTCTTC,CASSRQASQSGQFF
TRBV28,-,-,TRBJ2-5,14,TGTGCCAGCAGCCAAAGAGGGGGGATGGAGACCCAGTACTTC,CASSQRGGMETQYF
TRBV10-1,-,-,TRBJ2-1,16,TGCGCCAGCAGTGATGTTCGGCTAGGGAGGTCCAATGAGCAGTTCTTC,CASSDVRLGRSNEQFF
TRBV6-4,TRBD2,-,TRBJ2-1,14,TGTGCCAGCAGTGAAGCGGGGGGGCTCAATGAGCAGTTCTTC,CASSEAGGLNEQFF
TRBV3-1/TRBV3-2,-,-,TRBJ2-1,16,TGTGCCAGCAGCCAAGAAGACAGGGAGGGTAACAATGAGCAGTTCTTC,CASSQEDREGNNEQFF
TRBV7-2,-,-,TRBJ2-6,16,TGTGCCAGCAGCGCCCCCCTAAGCACTGGGGCCAACGTCCTGACTTTC,CASSAPLSTGANVLTF
TRBV21-1,-,few,TRBJ1-5,12,TGTGCCAGCGGGAGACAGAGTCAGCCCCAGCATTTT,CASGRQSQPQHF
TRBV6-1,-,few,TRBJ1-6,15,TGTGCCAGCAGTGACCCGGGTTCCTATAATTCACCCCTCCACTTT,CASSDPGSYNSPLHF
TRBV9,-,-,TRBJ1-4,15,TGTGCCAGCAGCGCTCAACCAGGGGCGGGTGAAAAACTGTTTTTT,CASSAQPGAGEKLFF
TRBV28,TRBD2,-,TRBJ2-7,16,TGTGCCAGCAGTTTACTCCTAGCGGAGATCCTTTACGAGCAGTACTTC,CASSLLLAEILYEQYF
TRBV9,-,-,TRBJ2-3,14,TGTGCCAGCAGCGTAGAGTTTTCAACAGATACGCAGTATTTT,CASSVEFSTDTQYF
TRBV5-1,-,-,TRBJ2-7,12,TGCGCCAGCAGCTTGGTCTACAACGAGCAGTACTTC,CASSLVYNEQYF
TRBV7-9,-,-,TRBJ1-4,16,TGTGCCAGCAGCCCCACCTGGGGCGCAACTAATGAAAAACTGTTTTTT,CASSPTWGATNEKLFF
TRBV7-2,-,-,TRBJ2-1,12,TGTGCCAGCAGCTTAGTGGACAATGAGCAGTTCTTC,CASSLVDNEQFF
TRBV10-1,TRBD1,-,TRBJ2-5,14,TGCGCCAGCAGTGAGACAGGGGCCCAAGAGACCCAGTACTTC,CASSETGAQETQYF
TRBV10-3,-,-,TRBJ2-1,11,TGTGCCATCATTAAACCGGCCCCACAGTTCTTC,CAIIKPAPQFF
TRBV5-6,TRBD2,-,TRBJ2-5,16,TGTGCCAGCAGCTTGTTGGGACGGGAGGGACAAGAGACCCAGTACTTC,CASSLLGREGQETQYF
TRBV25-1,-,once,TRBJ2-7,14,TGTGCCAGCAGTGAGGCAGGGTCGTCCTACGAGCAGTACTTC,CASSEAGSSYEQYF
TRBV30,-,-,TRBJ1-2,13,TGTGCCTGGAGTGTAGGCCCAGGGTATGGCTACACCTTC,CAWSVGPGYGYTF
TRBV5-1,-,-,TRBJ2-2,12,TGCGCCAGCAGCTTGGCCGAAGGGGAGCTGTTTTTT,CASSLAEGELFF
TRBV3-1/TRBV3-2,TRBD1,medium-sized,TRBJ1-2,16,TGTGCCAGCAGCCAAACCCCGACAGGGGCTAACTATGGCTACACCTTC,CASSQTPTGANYGYTF
TRBV7-2,-,-,TRBJ2-5,15,TGTGCCAGCAGCTCCCAGGGGGGGGGAGCAGAGACCCAGTACTTC,CASSSQGGGAETQYF
TRBV9,-,-,TRBJ2-1,15,TGTGCCAGCAGCGTAGGAACCGGACAGTACAATGAGCAGTTCTTC,CASSVGTGQYNEQFF
TRBV9,-,-,TRBJ2-7,15,TGTGCCAGCAGCCGTGGAGCGGCATTGGGCTACGAGCAGTACTTC,CASSRGAALGYEQYF
TRBV2,TRBD1,-,TRBJ2-7,12,TGTGCCAGCAGGAGGGACAGGGGAGAGCAGTACTTC,CASRRDRGEQYF
TRBV21-1,-,-,TRBJ2-5,15,TGTGCCAGCAGCTCTCGACTAGCCTCCCAAGAGACCCAGTACTTC,CASSSRLASQETQYF
TRBV5-4,-,-,TRBJ1-4,14,TGTGCCAGCAGCTTGGGAGGACGGAATGAAAAACTGTTTTTT,CASSLGGRNEKLFF
TRBV4-3,-,-,TRBJ2-2,17,TGCGCCAGCAGCCAAGAGGTCGGGACGGGGAACACCGGGGAGCTGTTTTTT,CASSQEVGTGNTGELFF
TRBV7-9,-,-,TRBJ2-6,17,TGTGCCAGCAGTGGACAGACAACTTACTCTGGGGCCAACGTCCTGACTTTC,CASSGQTTYSGANVLTF
TRBV7-2,TRBD2,once,TRBJ2-5,14,TGTGCCAGCAGCTTAGGCGCGGGGGAAGAGACCCAGTACTTC,CASSLGAGEETQYF